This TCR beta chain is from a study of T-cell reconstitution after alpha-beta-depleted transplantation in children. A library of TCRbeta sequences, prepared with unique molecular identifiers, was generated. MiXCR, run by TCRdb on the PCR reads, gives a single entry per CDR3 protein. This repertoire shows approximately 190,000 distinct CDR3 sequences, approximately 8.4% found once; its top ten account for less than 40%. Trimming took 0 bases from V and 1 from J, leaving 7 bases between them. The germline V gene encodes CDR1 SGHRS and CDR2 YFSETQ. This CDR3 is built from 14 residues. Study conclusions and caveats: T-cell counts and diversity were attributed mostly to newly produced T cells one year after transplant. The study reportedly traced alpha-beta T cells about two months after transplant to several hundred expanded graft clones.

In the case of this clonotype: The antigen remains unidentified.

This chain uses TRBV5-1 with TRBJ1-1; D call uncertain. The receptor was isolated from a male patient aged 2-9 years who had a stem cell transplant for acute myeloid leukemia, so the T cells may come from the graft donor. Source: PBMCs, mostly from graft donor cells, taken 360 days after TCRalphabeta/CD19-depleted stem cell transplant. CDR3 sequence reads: CASSLVAENTEAFF. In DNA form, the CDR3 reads TGCGCCAGCAGCTTGGTTGCGGAGAACACTGAAGCTTTCTTT. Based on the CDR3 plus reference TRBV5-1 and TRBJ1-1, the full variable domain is KAGVTQTPRYLIKTRGQQVTLSCSPISGHRSVSWYQQTPGQGLQFLFEYFSETQRNKGNFPGRFSGRQFSNSRSEMNVSTLELGDSALYLCASSLVAENTEAFFGQGTRLTVV.